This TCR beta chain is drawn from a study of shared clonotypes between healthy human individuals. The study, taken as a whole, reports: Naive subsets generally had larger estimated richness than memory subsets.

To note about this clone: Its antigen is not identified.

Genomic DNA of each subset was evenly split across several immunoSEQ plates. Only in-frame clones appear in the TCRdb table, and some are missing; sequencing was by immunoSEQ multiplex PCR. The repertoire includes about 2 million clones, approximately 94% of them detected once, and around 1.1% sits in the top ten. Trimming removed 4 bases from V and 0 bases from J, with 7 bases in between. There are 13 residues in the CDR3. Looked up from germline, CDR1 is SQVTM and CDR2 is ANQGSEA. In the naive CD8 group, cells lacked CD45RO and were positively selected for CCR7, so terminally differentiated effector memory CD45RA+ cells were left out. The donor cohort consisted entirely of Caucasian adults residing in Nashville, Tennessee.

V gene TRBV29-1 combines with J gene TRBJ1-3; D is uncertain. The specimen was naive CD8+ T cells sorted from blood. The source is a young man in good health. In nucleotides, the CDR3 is TGCAGCGTTGGACCTAGCTCTGGAAACACCATATATTTT. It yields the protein CSVGPSSGNTIYF.